Listed below are T cell receptor beta chains from one sample, sequenced in a study of T cell responses to AZD1222 COVID-19 vaccine. This table comes from immunoSEQ multiplex PCR, and its TCRdb copy is limited to in-frame clones, with some not included. The top ten hold about 9.3% of the sample, which has 90,000 to 140,000 clones, 88% seen once. The sequencing here drew on peripheral blood, taken on day 0 of AZD1222 vaccination. These receptors were collected from an adult in good health. Both conserved end residues are trimmed from each CDR3.

len: 10; v_gene: TRBV25-1; CDR3aa: ASSERGNEQF
len: 14; v_gene: TRBV7-8; CDR3aa: ASSLWTGSGTGELF
len: 14; v_gene: TRBV9; CDR3aa: ASSVGLAGGPFEQY
len: 14; v_gene: TRBV6-2/TRBV6-3; CDR3aa: ASSYSRQGRNQPQH
len: 14; v_gene: TRBV19; CDR3aa: ASSILARGGPDTQY
len: 11; v_gene: TRBV19; CDR3aa: ASSRQFNQPQH
len: 11; v_gene: TRBV2; CDR3aa: ASRTLDQETQY
len: 19; v_gene: TRBV9; CDR3aa: ASSVAATSGTSFPVQETQY
len: 12; v_gene: TRBV7-2; CDR3aa: ASSSQEGTGELF
len: 12; v_gene: TRBV5-1; CDR3aa: ASSFFGVAGELF
len: 11; v_gene: TRBV3-1/TRBV3-2; CDR3aa: ASSQDGRRGAF
len: 12; v_gene: TRBV6-5; CDR3aa: ASSYDRSNQPQH
len: 12; v_gene: TRBV6-5; CDR3aa: ASTLPGTNNEQF
len: 14; v_gene: TRBV14; CDR3aa: ASSLQLGEGVLEQF
len: 13; v_gene: TRBV18; CDR3aa: ASSPPGASQETQY
len: 13; v_gene: TRBV29-1; CDR3aa: SVELGGRRNYGYT
len: 10; v_gene: TRBV25-1; CDR3aa: ASSVSASPLH
len: 13; v_gene: TRBV4-2; CDR3aa: ASSQVTSSTDTQY
len: 15; v_gene: TRBV6-2/TRBV6-3; CDR3aa: ASSYSGLAGDRNIQY
len: 13; v_gene: TRBV7-2; CDR3aa: ASSLGTGVFNEQY
len: 12; v_gene: TRBV7-8; CDR3aa: ASHPGRNTGELF
len: 13; v_gene: TRBV5-4; CDR3aa: ASSLVSRSQETQY
len: 14; v_gene: TRBV19; CDR3aa: ASSSSGQGAQNTIY
len: 14; v_gene: TRBV28; CDR3aa: ASSLYLAGGPREQY
len: 17; v_gene: TRBV19; CDR3aa: ASSLRGTGLILNTGELF
len: 13; v_gene: TRBV19; CDR3aa: ASSINGGRDSEQF
len: 11; v_gene: TRBV18; CDR3aa: ASSPSGNQPQH